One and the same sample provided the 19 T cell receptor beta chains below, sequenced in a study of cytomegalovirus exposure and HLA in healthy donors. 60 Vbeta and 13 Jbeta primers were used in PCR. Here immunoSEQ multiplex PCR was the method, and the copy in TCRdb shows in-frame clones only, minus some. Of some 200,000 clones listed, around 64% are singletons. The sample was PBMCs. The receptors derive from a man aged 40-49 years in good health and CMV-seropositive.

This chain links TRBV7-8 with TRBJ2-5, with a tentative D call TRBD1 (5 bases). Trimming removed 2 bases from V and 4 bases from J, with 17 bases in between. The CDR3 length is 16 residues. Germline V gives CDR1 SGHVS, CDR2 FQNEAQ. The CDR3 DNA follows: TGTGCCAGCAGCTTAACGTCAAAGGGGCGCAGAGAGACCCAGTACTTC. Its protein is CASSLTSKGRRETQYF.

CDR3 in amino acids: CASSPVPPSPGGYGYTF. CDR3 DNA sequence: TGTGCCAGCTCACCAGTGCCCCCCAGTCCGGGAGGCTATGGCTACACCTTC. The rearrangement joins TRBV18 to TRBJ1-2; D not certain. The germline V gene encodes CDR1 KGHSH and CDR2 LQKENI. CDR3 length equals 17 residues. Between the trimmed V and J ends, which lost 2 bases and 4 bases, there was a span of 20 bases.

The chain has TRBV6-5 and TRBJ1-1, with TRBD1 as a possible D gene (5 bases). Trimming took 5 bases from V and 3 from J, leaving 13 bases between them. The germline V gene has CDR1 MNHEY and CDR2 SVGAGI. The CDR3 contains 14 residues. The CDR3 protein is CASSHPTDYTEAFF. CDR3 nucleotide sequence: TGTGCCAGCAGTCACCCGACAGATTACACTGAAGCTTTCTTT.

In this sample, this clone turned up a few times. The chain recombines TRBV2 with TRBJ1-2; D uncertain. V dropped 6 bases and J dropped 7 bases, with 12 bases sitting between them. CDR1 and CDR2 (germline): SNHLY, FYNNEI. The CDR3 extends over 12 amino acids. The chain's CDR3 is CASSAQLVGYTF. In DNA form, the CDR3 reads TGTGCCAGCAGCGCCCAACTAGTTGGCTACACCTTC.

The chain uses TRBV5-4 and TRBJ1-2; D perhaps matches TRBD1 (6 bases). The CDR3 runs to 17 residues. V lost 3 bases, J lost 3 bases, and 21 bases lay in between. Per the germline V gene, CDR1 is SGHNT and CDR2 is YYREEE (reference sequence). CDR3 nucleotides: TGTGCCAGCAGCTCGGCTCGAGTCAGGGGAGCGGACTATGGCTACACCTTC. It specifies CASSSARVRGADYGYTF.

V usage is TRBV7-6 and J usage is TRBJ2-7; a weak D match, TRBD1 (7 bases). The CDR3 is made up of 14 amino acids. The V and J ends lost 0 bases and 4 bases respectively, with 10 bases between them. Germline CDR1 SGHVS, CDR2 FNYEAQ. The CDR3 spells CASSLAEGAYEQYF. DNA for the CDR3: TGTGCCAGCAGCTTAGCGGAGGGGGCTTACGAGCAGTACTTC.

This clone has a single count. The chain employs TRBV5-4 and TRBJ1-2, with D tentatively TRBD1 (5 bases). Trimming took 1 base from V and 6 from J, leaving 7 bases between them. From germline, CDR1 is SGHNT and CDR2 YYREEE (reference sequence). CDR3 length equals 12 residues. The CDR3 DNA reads TGTGCCAGCAGCTTGTGGGGCAATGGCTACACCTTC. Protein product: CASSLWGNGYTF.

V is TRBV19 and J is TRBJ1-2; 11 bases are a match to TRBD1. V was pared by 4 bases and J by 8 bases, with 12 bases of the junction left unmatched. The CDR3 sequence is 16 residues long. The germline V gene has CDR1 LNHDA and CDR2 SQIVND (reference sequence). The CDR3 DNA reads TGTGCCAGTAGTAGTCCCCAGGGACAGGGGGTAATCGGCTACACCTTC. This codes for CASSSPQGQGVIGYTF.

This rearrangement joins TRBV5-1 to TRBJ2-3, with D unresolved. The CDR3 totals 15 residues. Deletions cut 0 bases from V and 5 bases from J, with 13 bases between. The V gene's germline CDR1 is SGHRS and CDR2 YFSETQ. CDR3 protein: CASSLGQVLVDTQYF. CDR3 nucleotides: TGCGCCAGCAGCTTGGGTCAGGTATTGGTAGATACGCAGTATTTT.

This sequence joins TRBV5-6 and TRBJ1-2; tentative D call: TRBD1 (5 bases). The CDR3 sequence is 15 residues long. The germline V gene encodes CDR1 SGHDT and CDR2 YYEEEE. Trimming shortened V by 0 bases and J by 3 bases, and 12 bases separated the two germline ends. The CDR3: CASSLAGGVDYGYTF. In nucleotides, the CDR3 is TGTGCCAGCAGCTTGGCCGGAGGGGTAGACTATGGCTACACCTTC.

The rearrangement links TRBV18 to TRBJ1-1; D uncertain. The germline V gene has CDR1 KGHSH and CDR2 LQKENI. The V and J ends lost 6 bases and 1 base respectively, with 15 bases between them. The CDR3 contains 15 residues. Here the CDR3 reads CASSPLASANTEAFF. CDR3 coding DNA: TGTGCCAGCTCCCCCCTCGCGTCCGCGAACACTGAAGCTTTCTTT. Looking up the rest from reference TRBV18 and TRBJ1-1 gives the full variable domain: NAGVMQNPRHLVRRRGQEARLRCSPMKGHSHVYWYRQLPEEGLKFMVYLQKENIIDESGMPKERFSAEFPKEGPSILRIQQVVRGDSAAYFCASSPLASANTEAFFGQGTRLTVV.

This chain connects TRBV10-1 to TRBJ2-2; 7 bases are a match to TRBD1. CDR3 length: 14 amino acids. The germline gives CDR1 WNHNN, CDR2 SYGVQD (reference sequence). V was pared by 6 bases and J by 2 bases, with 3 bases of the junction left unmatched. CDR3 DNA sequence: TGCGCCAGCAGGAGGGACAGAAACACCGGGGAGCTGTTTTTT. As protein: CASRRDRNTGELFF.

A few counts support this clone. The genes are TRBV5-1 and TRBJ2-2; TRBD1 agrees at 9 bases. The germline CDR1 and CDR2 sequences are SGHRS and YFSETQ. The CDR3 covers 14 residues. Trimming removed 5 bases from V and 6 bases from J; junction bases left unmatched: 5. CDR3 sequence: CASRLQGAPGELFF. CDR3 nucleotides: TGCGCCAGCAGATTACAGGGGGCGCCCGGGGAGCTGTTTTTT.

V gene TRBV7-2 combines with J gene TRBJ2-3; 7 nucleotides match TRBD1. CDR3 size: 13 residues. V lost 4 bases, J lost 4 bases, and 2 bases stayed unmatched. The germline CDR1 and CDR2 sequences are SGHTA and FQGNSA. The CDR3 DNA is TGTGCCAGCAGCTCGCAGGGGGCAGATACGCAGTATTTT. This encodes CASSSQGADTQYF.

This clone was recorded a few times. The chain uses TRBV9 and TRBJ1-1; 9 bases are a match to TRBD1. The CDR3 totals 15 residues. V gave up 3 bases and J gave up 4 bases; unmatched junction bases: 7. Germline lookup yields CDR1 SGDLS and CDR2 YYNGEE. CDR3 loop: CASSALTGGGTEAFF. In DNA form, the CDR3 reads TGTGCCAGCAGCGCGTTGACAGGGGGTGGCACTGAAGCTTTCTTT.

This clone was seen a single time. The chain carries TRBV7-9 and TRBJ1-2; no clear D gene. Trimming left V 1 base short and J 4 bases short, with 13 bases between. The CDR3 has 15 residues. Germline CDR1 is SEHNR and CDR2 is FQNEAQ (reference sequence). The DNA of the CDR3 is TGTGCCAGCAGCTTAGACACCTTCTCCACCTATGGCTACACCTTC. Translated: CASSLDTFSTYGYTF.

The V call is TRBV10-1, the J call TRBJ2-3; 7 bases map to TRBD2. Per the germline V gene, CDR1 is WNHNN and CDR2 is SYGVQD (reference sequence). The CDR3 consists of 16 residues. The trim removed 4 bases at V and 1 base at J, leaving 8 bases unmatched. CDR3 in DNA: TGCGCCAGCAGTGTCCCAACTAGCGACTGCACAGATACGCAGTATTTT. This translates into CASSVPTSDCTDTQYF.

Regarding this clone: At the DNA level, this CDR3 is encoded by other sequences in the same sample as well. CDR3: CASSFSGGAGADTQYF. The CDR3 bases are TGTGCCAGCAGCTTCAGCGGGGGGGCCGGTGCAGATACGCAGTATTTT. The rearrangement links TRBV7-2 to TRBJ2-3; 10 bases match TRBD2. The CDR3 has 16 residues. V dropped 3 bases and J dropped 4; count of bases not matched to a gene: 7. Germline lookup yields CDR1 SGHTA and CDR2 FQGNSA.

CDR3 region: CAISESGGTGNTIYF. CDR3 nucleotides: TGTGCCATCAGTGAGTCTGGGGGGACTGGAAACACCATATATTTT. The rearrangement joins TRBV10-3 to TRBJ1-3; tentatively, D is TRBD1 (5 bases). This CDR3 region has 15 residues. Per germline, CDR1 ENHRY and CDR2 SYGVKD. With 0 bases removed from V and 2 bases from J, the gap between germline ends came to 8 bases.